This T cell receptor beta chain was obtained from a study of blood T cell repertoires in COVID-19. As for the study in general: Some COVID-19 samples were acute and others convalescent; all came from the United States, Italy and Spain. Sample material is recorded as cDNA or gDNA derived from T cells, B-cell-depleted T cells, or PBMCs.

Original methodology: Using reference gene primer amplification, nucleated cell counts were estimated. Assay: immunoSEQ multiplex PCR; the TCRdb copy retains only in-frame clones and omits some. For V, J and clone size, that table is used; D and trimming come from the DNA. Of about 110,000 clones in the sample, roughly two thirds were seen once. This clone was observed a single time. The CDR3 has 13 amino acids. The V and J ends lost 6 bases and 8 bases respectively, with 13 bases between them. Per the germline V gene, CDR1 is MNHEY and CDR2 is SMNVEV (reference sequence). The chain employs TRBV27 and TRBJ1-4; possible D gene TRBD1, 5 bases. The TCR sequence derives from a human donor with acute or convalescent COVID-19. The donor label of this sample is uncertain. Sequencing was carried out using peripheral blood. CDR3 residues: CASRKQGREKLFF. CDR3 bases: TGTGCCAGCAGAAAGCAGGGAAGGGAAAAACTGTTTTTT.